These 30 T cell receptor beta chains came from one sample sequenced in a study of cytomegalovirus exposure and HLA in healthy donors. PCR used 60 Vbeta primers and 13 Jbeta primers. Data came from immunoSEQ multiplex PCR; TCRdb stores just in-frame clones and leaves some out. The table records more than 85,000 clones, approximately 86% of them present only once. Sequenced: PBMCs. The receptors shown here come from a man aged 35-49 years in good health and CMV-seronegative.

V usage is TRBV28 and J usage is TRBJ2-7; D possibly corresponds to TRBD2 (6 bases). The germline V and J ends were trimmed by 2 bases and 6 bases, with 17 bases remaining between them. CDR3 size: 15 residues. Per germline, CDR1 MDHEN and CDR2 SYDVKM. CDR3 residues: CASSLRGNLGFEQYF. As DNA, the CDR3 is TGTGCCAGCAGTTTACGGGGGAACCTCGGGTTCGAGCAGTACTTC.

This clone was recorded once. In DNA form, the CDR3 reads TGTGCCAGCAGCTTAGCAGGACAGGGGGGCTATGGCTACACCTTC. It codes for CASSLAGQGGYGYTF. The V and J genes are TRBV7-8 and TRBJ1-2, with 10 nucleotides matching TRBD1. Per germline, CDR1 SGHVS and CDR2 FQNEAQ. The junction had 2 bases not matched to a gene; V was cut back by 0 bases and J by 4 bases. The CDR3 totals 15 residues.

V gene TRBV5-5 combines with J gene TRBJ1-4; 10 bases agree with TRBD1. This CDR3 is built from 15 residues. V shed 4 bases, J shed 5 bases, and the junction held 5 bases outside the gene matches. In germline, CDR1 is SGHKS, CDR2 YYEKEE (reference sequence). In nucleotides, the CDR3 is TGTGCCAGCAGCCCATTGGGACAGGGGAATGAAAAACTGTTTTTT. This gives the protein CASSPLGQGNEKLFF.

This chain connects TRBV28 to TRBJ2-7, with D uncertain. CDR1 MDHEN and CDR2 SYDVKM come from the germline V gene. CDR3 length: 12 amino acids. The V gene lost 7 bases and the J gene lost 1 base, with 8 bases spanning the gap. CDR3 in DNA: TGTGCCAGCAACATTCAATCCTACGAGCAGTACTTC. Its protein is CASNIQSYEQYF.

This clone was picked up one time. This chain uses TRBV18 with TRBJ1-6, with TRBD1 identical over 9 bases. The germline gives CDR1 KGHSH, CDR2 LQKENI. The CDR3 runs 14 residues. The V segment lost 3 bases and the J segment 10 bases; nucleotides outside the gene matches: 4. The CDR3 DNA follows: TGTGCCAGCTCACCGGGACAGGGAATCTCACCCCTCCACTTT. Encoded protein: CASSPGQGISPLHF.

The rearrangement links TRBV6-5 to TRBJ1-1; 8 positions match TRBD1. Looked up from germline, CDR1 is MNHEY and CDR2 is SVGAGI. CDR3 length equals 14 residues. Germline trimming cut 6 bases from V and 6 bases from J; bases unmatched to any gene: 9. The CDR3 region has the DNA TGTGCCAGCAGCCCAGACAGGGGTCTCTCTGAAGCTTTCTTT. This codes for CASSPDRGLSEAFF.

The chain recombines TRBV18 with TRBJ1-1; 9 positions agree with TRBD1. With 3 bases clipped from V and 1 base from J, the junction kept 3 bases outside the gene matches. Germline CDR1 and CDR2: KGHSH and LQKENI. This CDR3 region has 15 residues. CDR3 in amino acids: CASSPRTGENTEAFF. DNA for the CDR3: TGTGCCAGCTCACCCCGGACAGGGGAGAACACTGAAGCTTTCTTT.

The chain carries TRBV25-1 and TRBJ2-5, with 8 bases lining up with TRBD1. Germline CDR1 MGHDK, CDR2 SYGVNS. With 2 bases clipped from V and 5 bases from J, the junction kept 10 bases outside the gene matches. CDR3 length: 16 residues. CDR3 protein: CASSEVGRGPGETQYF. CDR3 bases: TGTGCCAGCAGTGAAGTCGGCAGGGGGCCCGGGGAGACCCAGTACTTC. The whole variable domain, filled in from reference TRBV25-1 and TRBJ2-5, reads EADIYQTPRYLVIGTGKKITLECSQTMGHDKMYWYQQDPGMELHLIHYSYGVNSTEKGDLSSESTVSRIRTEHFPLTLESARPSHTSQYLCASSEVGRGPGETQYFGPGTRLLVL.

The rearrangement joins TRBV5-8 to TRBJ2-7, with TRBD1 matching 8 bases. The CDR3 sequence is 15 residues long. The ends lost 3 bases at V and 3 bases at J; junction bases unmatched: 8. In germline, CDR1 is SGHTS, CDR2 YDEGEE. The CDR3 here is CASSSEDRAIYEQYF. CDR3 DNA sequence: TGTGCCAGCAGCTCAGAGGACAGGGCCATCTACGAGCAGTACTTC.

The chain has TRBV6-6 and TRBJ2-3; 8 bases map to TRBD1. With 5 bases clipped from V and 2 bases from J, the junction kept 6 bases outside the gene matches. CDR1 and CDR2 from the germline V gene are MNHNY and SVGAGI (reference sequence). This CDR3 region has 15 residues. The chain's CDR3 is CASSPGQAYTDTQYF. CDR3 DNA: TGTGCCAGCAGTCCGGGACAGGCATACACAGATACGCAGTATTTT.

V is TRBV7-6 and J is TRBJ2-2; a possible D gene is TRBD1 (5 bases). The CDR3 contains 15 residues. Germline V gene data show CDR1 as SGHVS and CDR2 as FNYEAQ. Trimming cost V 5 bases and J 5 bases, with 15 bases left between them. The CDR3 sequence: CASSPAPTGTGELFF. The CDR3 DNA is TGTGCCAGCAGCCCCGCCCCCACAGGAACCGGGGAGCTGTTTTTT. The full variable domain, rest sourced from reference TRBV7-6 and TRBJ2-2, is GAGVSQSPRYKVTKRGQDVALRCDPISGHVSLYWYRQALGQGPEFLTYFNYEAQQDKSGLPNDRFSAERPEGSISTLTIQRTEQRDSAMYRCASSPAPTGTGELFFGEGSRLTVL.

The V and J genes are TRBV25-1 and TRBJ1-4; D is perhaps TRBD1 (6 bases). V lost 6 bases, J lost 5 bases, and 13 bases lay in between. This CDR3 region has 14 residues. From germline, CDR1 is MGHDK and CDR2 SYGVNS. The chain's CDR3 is CASRGAGLNEKLFF. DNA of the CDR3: TGTGCCAGCAGGGGGGCAGGGTTGAATGAAAAACTGTTTTTT.

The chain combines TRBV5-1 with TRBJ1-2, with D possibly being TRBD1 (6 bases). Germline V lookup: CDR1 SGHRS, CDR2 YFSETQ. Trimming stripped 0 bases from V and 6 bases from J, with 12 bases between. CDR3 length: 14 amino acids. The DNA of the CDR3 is TGCGCCAGCAGCTTGGAGGACAGACGGGATGGCTACACCTTC. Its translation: CASSLEDRRDGYTF.

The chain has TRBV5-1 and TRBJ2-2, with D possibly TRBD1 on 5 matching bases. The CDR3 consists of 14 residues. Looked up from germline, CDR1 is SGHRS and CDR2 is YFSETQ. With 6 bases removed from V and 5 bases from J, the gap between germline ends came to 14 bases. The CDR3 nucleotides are TGCGCCAGCAATTTCGACAGCCTAACCGGGGAGCTGTTTTTT. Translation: CASNFDSLTGELFF.

CDR3 sequence reads: CASSYAGASYEQYF. The DNA for the CDR3 is TGTGCCAGCAGTTACGCCGGTGCCTCCTACGAGCAGTACTTC. The chain uses TRBV6-5 and TRBJ2-7, with D uncertain. Trimming removed 2 bases from V and 0 bases from J, with 8 bases in between. The germline CDR1 and CDR2 sequences are MNHEY and SVGAGI. CDR3 length: 14 amino acids.

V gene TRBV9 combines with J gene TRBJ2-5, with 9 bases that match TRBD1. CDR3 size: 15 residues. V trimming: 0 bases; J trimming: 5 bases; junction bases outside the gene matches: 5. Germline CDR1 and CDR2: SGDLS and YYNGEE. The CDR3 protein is CASSVGIDRGETQYF. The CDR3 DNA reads TGTGCCAGCAGCGTAGGGATCGACAGGGGGGAGACCCAGTACTTC. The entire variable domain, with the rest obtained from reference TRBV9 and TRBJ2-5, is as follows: DSGVTQTPKHLITATGQRVTLRCSPRSGDLSVYWYQQSLDQGLQFLIQYYNGEERAKGNILERFSAQQFPDLHSELNLSSLELGDSALYFCASSVGIDRGETQYFGPGTRLLVL.

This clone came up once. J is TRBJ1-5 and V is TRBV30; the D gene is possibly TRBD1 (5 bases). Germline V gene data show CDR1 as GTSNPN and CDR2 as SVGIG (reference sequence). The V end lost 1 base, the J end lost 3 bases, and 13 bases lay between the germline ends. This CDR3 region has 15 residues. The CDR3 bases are TGTGCCTGGAGTGGGCGGCGACAGAACAATCAGCCCCAGCATTTT. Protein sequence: CAWSGRRQNNQPQHF.

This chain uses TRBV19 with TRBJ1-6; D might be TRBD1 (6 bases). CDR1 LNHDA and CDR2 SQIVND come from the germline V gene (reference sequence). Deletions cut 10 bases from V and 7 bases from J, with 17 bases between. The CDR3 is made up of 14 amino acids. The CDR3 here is CATSPTGKNSPLHF. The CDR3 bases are TGTGCCACCTCACCGACAGGAAAGAATTCACCCCTCCACTTT.

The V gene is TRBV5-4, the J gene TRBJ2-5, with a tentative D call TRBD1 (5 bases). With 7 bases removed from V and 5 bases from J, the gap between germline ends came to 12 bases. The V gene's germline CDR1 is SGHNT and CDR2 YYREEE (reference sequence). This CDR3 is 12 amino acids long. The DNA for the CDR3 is TGTGCCAGCGGGCCAGGGCGGGAGACCCAGTACTTC. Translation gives CASGPGRETQYF.

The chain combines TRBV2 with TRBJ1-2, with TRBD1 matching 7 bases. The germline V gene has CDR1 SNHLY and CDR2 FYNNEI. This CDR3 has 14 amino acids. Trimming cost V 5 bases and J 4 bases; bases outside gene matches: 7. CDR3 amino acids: CASSRTGELYGYTF. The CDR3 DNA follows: TGTGCCAGCAGTCGAACAGGGGAACTCTATGGCTACACCTTC.

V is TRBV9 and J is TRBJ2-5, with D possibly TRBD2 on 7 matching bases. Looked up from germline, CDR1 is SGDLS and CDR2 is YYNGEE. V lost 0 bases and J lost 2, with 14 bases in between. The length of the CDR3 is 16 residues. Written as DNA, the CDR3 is TGTGCCAGCAGCGTAGGAACAGCGGGGACACAAGAGACCCAGTACTTC. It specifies CASSVGTAGTQETQYF.

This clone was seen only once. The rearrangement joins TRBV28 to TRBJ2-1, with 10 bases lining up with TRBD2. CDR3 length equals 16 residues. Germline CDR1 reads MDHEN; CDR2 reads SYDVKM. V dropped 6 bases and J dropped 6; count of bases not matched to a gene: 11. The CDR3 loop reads CASSVRSGGAINEQFF. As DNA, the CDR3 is TGTGCCAGCAGCGTACGGAGCGGGGGGGCGATCAATGAGCAGTTCTTC.

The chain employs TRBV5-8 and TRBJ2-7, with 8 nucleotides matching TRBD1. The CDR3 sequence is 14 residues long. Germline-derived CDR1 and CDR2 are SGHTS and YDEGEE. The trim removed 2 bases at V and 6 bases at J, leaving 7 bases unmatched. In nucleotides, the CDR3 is TGTGCCAGCAGCTTAACGGACAGGGCTTTCGAGCAGTACTTC. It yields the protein CASSLTDRAFEQYF. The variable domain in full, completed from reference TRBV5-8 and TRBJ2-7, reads EAGVTQSPTHLIKTRGQQATLRCSPISGHTSVYWYQQALGLGLQFLLWYDEGEERNRGNFPPRFSGRQFPNYSSELNVNALELEDSALYLCASSLTDRAFEQYFGPGTRLTVT.

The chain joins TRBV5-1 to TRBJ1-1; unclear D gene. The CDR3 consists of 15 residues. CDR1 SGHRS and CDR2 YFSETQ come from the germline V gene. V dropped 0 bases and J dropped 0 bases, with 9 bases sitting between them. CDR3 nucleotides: TGCGCCAGCAGCTTGGGACTGAAACTGAACACTGAAGCTTTCTTT. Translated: CASSLGLKLNTEAFF.

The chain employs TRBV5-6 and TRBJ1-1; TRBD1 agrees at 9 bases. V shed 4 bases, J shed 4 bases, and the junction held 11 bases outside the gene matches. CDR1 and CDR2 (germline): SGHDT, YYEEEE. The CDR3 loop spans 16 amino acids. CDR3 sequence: CASSEQGAGGVTEAFF. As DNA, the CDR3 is TGTGCCAGCAGCGAACAGGGGGCGGGTGGAGTCACTGAAGCTTTCTTT. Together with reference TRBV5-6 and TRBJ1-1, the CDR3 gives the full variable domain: DAGVTQSPTHLIKTRGQQVTLRCSPKSGHDTVSWYQQALGQGPQFIFQYYEEEERQRGNFPDRFSGHQFPNYSSELNVNALLLGDSALYLCASSEQGAGGVTEAFFGQGTRLTVV.

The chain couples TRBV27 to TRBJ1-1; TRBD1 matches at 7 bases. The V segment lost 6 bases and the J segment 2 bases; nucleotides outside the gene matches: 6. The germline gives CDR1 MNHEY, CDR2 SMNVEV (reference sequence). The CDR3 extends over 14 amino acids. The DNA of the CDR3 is TGTGCCAGCAGGACGACAGGGAGAAACACTGAAGCTTTCTTT. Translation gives CASRTTGRNTEAFF.

CDR3 residues: CASSSRTGGTHEQYF. CDR3 DNA sequence: TGTGCCAGCAGCTCCAGGACAGGGGGTACCCACGAGCAGTACTTC. The chain is built from TRBV7-2 and TRBJ2-7, with 10 bases identical to TRBD1. The trim removed 4 bases at V and 5 bases at J, leaving 8 bases unmatched. The CDR3 has 15 amino acids. Germline CDR1 and CDR2: SGHTA and FQGNSA.

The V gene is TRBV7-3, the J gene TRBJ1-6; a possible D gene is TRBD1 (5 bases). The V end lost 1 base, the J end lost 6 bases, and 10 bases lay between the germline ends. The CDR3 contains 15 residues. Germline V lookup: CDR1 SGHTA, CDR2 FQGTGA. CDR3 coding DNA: TGTGCCAGCAGCTTAAAGGCAGGGCCTAATTCACCCCTCCACTTT. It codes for CASSLKAGPNSPLHF.

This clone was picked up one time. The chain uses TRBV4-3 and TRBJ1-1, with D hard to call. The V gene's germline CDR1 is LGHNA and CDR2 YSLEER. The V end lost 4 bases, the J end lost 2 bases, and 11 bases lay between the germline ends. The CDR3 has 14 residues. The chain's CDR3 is CASSRAGTNTEAFF. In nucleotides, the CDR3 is TGCGCCAGCAGCCGAGCAGGTACAAACACTGAAGCTTTCTTT.

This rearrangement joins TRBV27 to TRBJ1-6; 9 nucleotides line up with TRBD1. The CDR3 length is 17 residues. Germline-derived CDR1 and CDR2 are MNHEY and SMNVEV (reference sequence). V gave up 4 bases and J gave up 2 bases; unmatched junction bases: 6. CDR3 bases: TGTGCCAGCAGTTCCCGGACAGGGGCCACCTATAATTCACCCCTCCACTTT. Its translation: CASSSRTGATYNSPLHF.